The next 8 T cell receptor beta chains were all read from a single sample in a study of T-cell reconstitution after alpha-beta-depleted transplantation in children. Preparation of the TCRbeta library used unique molecular identifiers. TCRdb analysed the PCR reads with MiXCR anew, one entry per CDR3 protein. The table shows 450,000 to 500,000 distinct CDR3 sequences, with 9.5% to 15% occurring only once. Sample: PBMCs from the stem cell graft donor, taken from the stem cell graft. These receptor sequences come from a human donor who donated a stem cell graft to a child with combined immunodeficiency.

This clonotype appeared a few times. The chain couples TRBV7-8 to TRBJ2-7; D is perhaps TRBD2 (5 bases). The V gene lost 1 base and the J gene lost 2 bases, with 15 bases spanning the gap. Germline-derived CDR1 and CDR2 are SGHVS and FQNEAQ. The CDR3 runs 16 residues. CDR3 loop: CASSLVFGGLPYEQYF. The CDR3 DNA follows: TGTGCCAGCAGCTTAGTTTTCGGCGGGCTCCCCTACGAGCAGTACTTC.

This rearrangement joins TRBV4-3 to TRBJ1-1; no firm D call. The CDR3 length is 14 residues. The V and J ends lost 2 bases and 2 bases respectively, with 9 bases between them. The germline gives CDR1 LGHNA, CDR2 YSLEER. CDR3 sequence reads: CASSQFIANTEAFF. The CDR3 DNA is TGCGCCAGCAGCCAATTTATAGCCAACACTGAAGCTTTCTTT.

There are a few counts of this clonotype. J is TRBJ1-1 and V is TRBV6-5; D uncertain. V dropped 3 bases and J dropped 1 base, with 15 bases sitting between them. The germline gives CDR1 MNHEY, CDR2 SVGAGI. CDR3 length equals 16 residues. The CDR3 DNA reads TGTGCCAGCAGTTATGTCGTTGGCTATTCGAACACTGAAGCTTTCTTT. This translates into CASSYVVGYSNTEAFF.

The chain employs TRBV5-6 and TRBJ2-1; D perhaps matches TRBD2 (5 bases). This CDR3 comprises 13 residues. Germline loops: CDR1 SGHDT, CDR2 YYEEEE. Trimming left V 1 base short and J 8 bases short, with 10 bases between. The CDR3 nucleotides read TGTGCCAGCAGCTTGCGGACTGTCGATGAGCAGTTCTTC. Protein sequence: CASSLRTVDEQFF.

This clonotype was observed a handful of times. The V gene is TRBV27, the J gene TRBJ1-1; TRBD1 agrees at 11 bases. Trimming removed 5 bases from V and 8 bases from J; junction bases left unmatched: 7. The CDR3 is 14 amino acids. Germline V gene lookup returns CDR1 MNHEY and CDR2 SMNVEV (reference sequence). The DNA of the CDR3 is TGTGCCAGCAGTCGGACAGGGGGCGGCTCCGAAGCTTTCTTT. Residues: CASSRTGGGSEAFF.

This clonotype has a handful of counts. The genes are TRBV2 and TRBJ2-7; 10 nucleotides match TRBD1. The CDR3 spans 13 residues. CDR1 and CDR2 (germline): SNHLY, FYNNEI. V shed 4 bases, J shed 6 bases, and the junction held 3 bases outside the gene matches. The DNA for the CDR3 is TGTGCCAGCAGTGCCGACAGGGGGCCCGAGCAGTACTTC. Encoded protein: CASSADRGPEQYF.

This clonotype was seen ten or more times. This sequence joins TRBV10-3 and TRBJ2-7; 8 bases are a match to TRBD2. The CDR3 runs 14 residues. J lost 7 bases, V lost 4 bases, and 9 bases had no gene match. Germline V CDR1 and CDR2: ENHRY, SYGVKD. CDR3 bases: TGTGCCATCAGTGCCCCGGGAGGGCCAGGAGAGCAGTACTTC. Amino acid sequence: CAISAPGGPGEQYF.

A few counts support this clonotype. The chain combines TRBV4-2 with TRBJ1-2; D not certain. This CDR3 has 15 amino acids. Between the trimmed V and J ends, which lost 0 bases and 2 bases, there was a span of 10 bases. Per the germline V gene, CDR1 is LGHNA and CDR2 is YNFKEQ. The CDR3 DNA reads TGTGCCAGCAGCCAAGATTATAGCAGGAACTATGGCTACACCTTC. Its translation is CASSQDYSRNYGYTF.